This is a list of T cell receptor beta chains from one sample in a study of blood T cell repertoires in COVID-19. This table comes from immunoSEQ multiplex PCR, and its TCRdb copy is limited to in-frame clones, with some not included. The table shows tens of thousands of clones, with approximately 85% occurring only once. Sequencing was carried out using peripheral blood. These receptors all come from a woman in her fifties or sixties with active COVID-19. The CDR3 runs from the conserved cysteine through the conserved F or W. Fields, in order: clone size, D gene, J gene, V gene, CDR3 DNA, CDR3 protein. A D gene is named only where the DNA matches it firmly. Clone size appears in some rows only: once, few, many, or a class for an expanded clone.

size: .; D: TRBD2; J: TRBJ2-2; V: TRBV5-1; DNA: TGCGCCAGCAGCTTGGGTCAGCGGGGGGGACGGAATGAGCTGTTTTTT; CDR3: CASSLGQRGGRNELFF
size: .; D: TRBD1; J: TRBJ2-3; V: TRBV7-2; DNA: TGTGCCAGCAGCCCCTGGGACAGAACCACAGATACGCAGTATTTT; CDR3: CASSPWDRTTDTQYF
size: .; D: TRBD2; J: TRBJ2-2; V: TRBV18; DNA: TGTGCCAGCTCACCACTAGCGGGAGCAGCGGGGGAGCTGTTTTTT; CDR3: CASSPLAGAAGELFF
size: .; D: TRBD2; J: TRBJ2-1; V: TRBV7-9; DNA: TGTGCCAGCAGCCCTCAAGGCGGGAGATCCGGTGAGCAGTTCTTC; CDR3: CASSPQGGRSGEQFF
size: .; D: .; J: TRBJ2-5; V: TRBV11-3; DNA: TGTGCCAGCAGCTTATTTTTGCGGGAAGAGACCCAGTACTTC; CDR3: CASSLFLREETQYF
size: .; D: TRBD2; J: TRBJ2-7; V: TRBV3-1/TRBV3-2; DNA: TGTGCCAGCAGCCACGTGGGGACTAGCGGAGGGAGCTCCTACGAGCAGTACTTC; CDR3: CASSHVGTSGGSSYEQYF
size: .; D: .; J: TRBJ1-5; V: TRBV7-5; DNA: TGTGCCAGAAGCTCACGGACAGGGAAACATAGCAATCAGCCCCAGCATTTT; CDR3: CARSSRTGKHSNQPQHF
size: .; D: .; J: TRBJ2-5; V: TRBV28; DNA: TGTGCCAGCAGCTCAAACGGTCGGGAGACCCAGTACTTC; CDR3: CASSSNGRETQYF
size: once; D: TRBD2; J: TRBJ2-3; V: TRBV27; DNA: TGTGCCAGCAGTTTATTAGCGGGAGTAACAGATACGCAGTATTTT; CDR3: CASSLLAGVTDTQYF
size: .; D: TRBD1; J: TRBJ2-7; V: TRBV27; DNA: TGTGCCAGCTCTCCAGTAGGGGGCTTCTCCTACGAGCAGTACTTC; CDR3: CASSPVGGFSYEQYF
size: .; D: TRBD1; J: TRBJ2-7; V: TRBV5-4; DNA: TGTGCCAGCAGCTGGGCCGGACAGGGACCCCCGTACGAGCAGTACTTC; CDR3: CASSWAGQGPPYEQYF
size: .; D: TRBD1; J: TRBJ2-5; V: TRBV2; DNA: TGTGCCAGCAGTCGGTCCAGACAGGGTCCGCACGAGACCCAGTACTTC; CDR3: CASSRSRQGPHETQYF
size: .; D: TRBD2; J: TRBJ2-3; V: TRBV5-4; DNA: TGTGCCAGCAGCCCGGGACTAGCGTACACAGATACGCAGTATTTT; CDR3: CASSPGLAYTDTQYF
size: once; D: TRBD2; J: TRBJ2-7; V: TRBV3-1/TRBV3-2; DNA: TGTGCCAGCAGCCAAGGTACTAGCGGCGCCTACGAGCAGTACTTC; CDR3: CASSQGTSGAYEQYF
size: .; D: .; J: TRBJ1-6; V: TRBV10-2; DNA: TGCGCCAGCAGTGCCCAGGGCCATTCACCCCTCCACTTT; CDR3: CASSAQGHSPLHF
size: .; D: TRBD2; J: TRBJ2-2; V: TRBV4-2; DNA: TGTGCCAGCAGCCAAAGTTTGCTAGCGGGATACGGGGAGCTGTTTTTT; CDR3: CASSQSLLAGYGELFF
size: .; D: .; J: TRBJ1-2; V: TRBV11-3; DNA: TGTGCCAGCAGCTTACCCGAACGGGTCGGCTACACCTTC; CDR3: CASSLPERVGYTF
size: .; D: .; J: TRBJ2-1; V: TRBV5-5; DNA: TGTGCCAGCAGCTTGGCAGGAAACAATCGGAATGAGCAGTTCTTC; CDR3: CASSLAGNNRNEQFF
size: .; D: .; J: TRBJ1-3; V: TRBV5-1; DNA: TGCGCCAGCAGCTTGGAGGGGACTGGAAACACCATATATTTT; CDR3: CASSLEGTGNTIYF
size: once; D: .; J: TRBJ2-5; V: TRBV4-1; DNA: TGCGCCAGCAGCCAGGCCCGGGGGGAGACCCAGTACTTC; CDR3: CASSQARGETQYF
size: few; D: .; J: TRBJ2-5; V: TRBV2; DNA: TGTGCCAGCACCCTTTTGAGGAGCCAAGAGACCCAGTACTTC; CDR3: CASTLLRSQETQYF
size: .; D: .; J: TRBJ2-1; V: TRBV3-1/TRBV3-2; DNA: TGTGCCAGCAGCCAAGAGGCCGCTTTCACCTACAATGAGCAGTTCTTC; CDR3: CASSQEAAFTYNEQFF
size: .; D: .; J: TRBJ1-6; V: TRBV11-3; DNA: TGTGCCAGCAGCAGCCACAGGGACTCACCCCTCCACTTT; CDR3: CASSSHRDSPLHF
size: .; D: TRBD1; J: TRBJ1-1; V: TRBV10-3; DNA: TGTGCCATCAGCGCACAGGGGAAAAACACTGAAGCTTTCTTT; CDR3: CAISAQGKNTEAFF
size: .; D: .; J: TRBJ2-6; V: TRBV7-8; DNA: TGTGCCAGCAGCTTAAGGCGCTCCGGGGGCTCTGGGGCCAACGTCCTGACTTTC; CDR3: CASSLRRSGGSGANVLTF
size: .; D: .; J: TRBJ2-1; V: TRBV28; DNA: TGTGCCACCTTAGGGGATAGCTCCTACAATGAGCAGTTCTTC; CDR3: CATLGDSSYNEQFF
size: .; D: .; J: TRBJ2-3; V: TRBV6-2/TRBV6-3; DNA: TGTGCCAGCAGTGACGGGCCTATGGGACTTAGCGCAGATACGCAGTATTTT; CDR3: CASSDGPMGLSADTQYF
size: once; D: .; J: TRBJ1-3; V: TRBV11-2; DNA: TGTGCCAGCAGCTTAATTGCGGGCGGGAACACCATATATTTT; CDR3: CASSLIAGGNTIYF
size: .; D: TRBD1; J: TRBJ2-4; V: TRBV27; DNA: TGTGCCAGCAGCACGCCGGGACAGGTTTTTCAGTACTTC; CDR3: CASSTPGQVFQYF
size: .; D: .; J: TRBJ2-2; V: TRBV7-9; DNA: TGTGCCAGCAGCCCCCAGGGTACCGGGGAGCTGTTTTTT; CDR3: CASSPQGTGELFF
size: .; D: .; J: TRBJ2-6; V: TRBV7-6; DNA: TGTGCCAGCAGCTTAGCGGACTTAACCTCTGGGGCCAACGTCCTGACTTTC; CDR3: CASSLADLTSGANVLTF
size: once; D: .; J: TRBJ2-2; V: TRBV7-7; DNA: TGTGCTAGCAGCTTACAGGGGAACACCGGGGAGCTGTTTTTT; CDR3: CASSLQGNTGELFF
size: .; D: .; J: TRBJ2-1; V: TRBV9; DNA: TGTGCCAGCAGCGTAGGTCGGGGCTCCTACAATGAGCAGTTCTTC; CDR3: CASSVGRGSYNEQFF
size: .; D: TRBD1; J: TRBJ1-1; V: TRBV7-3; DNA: TGTGCCAGCAGCGAAAGACAGGGGACTGAAGCTTTCTTT; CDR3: CASSERQGTEAFF
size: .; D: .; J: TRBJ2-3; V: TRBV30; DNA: TGTGCCTGGGTCCCCGGGACTTTTTGGACAGATACGCAGTATTTT; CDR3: CAWVPGTFWTDTQYF
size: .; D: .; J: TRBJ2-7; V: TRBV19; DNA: TGTGCCAGTAGTATGCAGGGAAATTACGAGCAGTACTTC; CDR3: CASSMQGNYEQYF
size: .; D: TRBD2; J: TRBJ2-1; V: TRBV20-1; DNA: TGCAGTGCGAGTATCGGGCTAGCGGGAGGGCCGAATGGTGAGCAGTTCTTC; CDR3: CSASIGLAGGPNGEQFF
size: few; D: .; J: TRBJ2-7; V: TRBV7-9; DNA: TGTGCCAGCAGCTTCGGGAGCTCCTACGAGCAGTACTTC; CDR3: CASSFGSSYEQYF
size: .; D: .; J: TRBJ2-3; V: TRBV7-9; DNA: TGTGCCAGCACCGTTAAAGCGGGCGTGAGGGGAGATACGCAGTATTTT; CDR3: CASTVKAGVRGDTQYF
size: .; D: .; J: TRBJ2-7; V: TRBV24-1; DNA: TGTGCCAAGATGAACGTTTATGCCGAGCAGTACTTC; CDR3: CAKMNVYAEQYF
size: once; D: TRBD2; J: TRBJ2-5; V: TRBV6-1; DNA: TGTGCCAGCAGTGAAGGGTTAGCGGGGGGTCAAGAGACCCAGTACTTC; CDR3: CASSEGLAGGQETQYF
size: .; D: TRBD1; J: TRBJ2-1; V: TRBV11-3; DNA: TGTGCCAGCAGCTTAAGGACAGGGACGGATGAGCAGTTCTTC; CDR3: CASSLRTGTDEQFF
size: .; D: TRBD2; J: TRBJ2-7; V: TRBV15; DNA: TGTGCCACCAGCACCTCCACTAGCGGGGCGGTCTACGAGCAGTACTTC; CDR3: CATSTSTSGAVYEQYF
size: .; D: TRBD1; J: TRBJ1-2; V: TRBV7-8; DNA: TGTGCCAGCAGCTTAGGGGCGAACAGGGGAGAGACGGGCTACACCTTC; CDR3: CASSLGANRGETGYTF
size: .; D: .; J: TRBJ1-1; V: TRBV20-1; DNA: TGCAGGATTCAGGGTGATGAAGCTTTCTTT; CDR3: CRIQGDEAFF
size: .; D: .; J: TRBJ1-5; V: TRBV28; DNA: TGTGCCAGCAGTTTCGCAGGACAAGGCAATCAGCCCCAGCATTTT; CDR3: CASSFAGQGNQPQHF